The 8 T cell receptor beta chains reported below all come from one sample, sequenced in a study of cytomegalovirus exposure and HLA in healthy donors. It was with 60 Vbeta and 13 Jbeta primers that the PCR ran. Sequencing used immunoSEQ multiplex PCR; TCRdb keeps in-frame clones, though not all of them. The table shows fewer than 250,000 clones, with roughly 80% occurring only once. Sequenced sample: PBMCs. Source of these receptors: a woman between 18 and 30 years old in good health and CMV-seronegative.

The gene calls are TRBV7-7 and TRBJ1-5; 8 bases fit TRBD1. There are 18 residues in the CDR3. Trimming took 5 bases from V and 0 from J; bases not matched to a gene: 12. Germline V gene data show CDR1 as SSHAT and CDR2 as FNYEAQ (reference sequence). The CDR3 DNA sequence: TGTGCCAGCAGCCACGAGGACAGGGCAGCTTATAGCAATCAGCCCCAGCATTTT. Translation gives CASSHEDRAAYSNQPQHF. Full variable domain (remainder filled in from reference TRBV7-7 and TRBJ1-5): GAGVSQSPRYKVTKRGQDVTLRCDPISSHATLYWYQQALGQGPEFLTYFNYEAQPDKSGLPSDRFSAERPEGSISTLTIQRTEQRDSAMYRCASSHEDRAAYSNQPQHFGDGTRLSIL.

CDR3 nucleotides: TGCGCCAGCAGCTTGGGTTCTCAAACGGGTAGCAATGAGCAGTTCTTC. The encoded protein is CASSLGSQTGSNEQFF. The chain uses TRBV5-1 and TRBJ2-1, with D hard to call. CDR3 length: 16 amino acids. V shed 0 bases and J shed 6 bases, with 16 bases lying between them. Germline V gene data show CDR1 as SGHRS and CDR2 as YFSETQ.

The chain uses TRBV28 and TRBJ2-1; TRBD2 aligns across 7 bases. CDR1 is MDHEN, CDR2 SYDVKM, per germline. This CDR3 has 14 residues. V lost 3 bases and J lost 5; bases outside the gene matches: 4. The CDR3 here is CASSFTGGNNEQFF. The CDR3 nucleotides are TGTGCCAGCAGTTTCACGGGGGGAAACAATGAGCAGTTCTTC.

The chain recombines TRBV6-4 with TRBJ1-1; 7 bases fit TRBD1. The length of the CDR3 is 14 residues. Per germline, CDR1 MRHNA and CDR2 SNTAGT. V shed 6 bases and J 1 base; nucleotides not matched to a gene: 5. The CDR3 sequence is CASSLSGGNTEAFF. CDR3 bases: TGTGCCAGCAGCCTCTCAGGGGGGAACACTGAAGCTTTCTTT.

The chain employs TRBV7-2 and TRBJ1-1; D uncertain. V was trimmed by 5 bases and J by 6 bases, leaving 13 bases between them. The CDR3 sequence is 13 residues long. CDR1 and CDR2 (germline): SGHTA, FQGNSA. The CDR3 DNA sequence: TGTGCCAGCAGCCTCGGATGGGCCCCTGAAGCTTTCTTT. The encoded protein is CASSLGWAPEAFF.

This rearrangement joins TRBV19 to TRBJ1-6, with 8 bases identical to TRBD1. With V trimmed by 3 bases and J by 11 bases, 6 bases remained unmatched. Germline assignment: CDR1 LNHDA and CDR2 SQIVND (reference sequence). This CDR3 comprises 14 residues. CDR3 sequence reads: CASSIGDRTPPLHF. The CDR3 DNA is TGTGCCAGTAGTATCGGGGACAGGACCCCACCCCTCCACTTT.

The V and J genes are TRBV9 and TRBJ2-7; 7 bases agree with TRBD2. The CDR3 sequence is 14 residues long. Trimming cost V 7 bases and J 2 bases; bases outside gene matches: 9. CDR1 and CDR2 (germline): SGDLS, YYNGEE. The CDR3 DNA follows: TGTGCCAGCTCCCCCAGCGGGGCCACCTACGAGCAGTACTTC. Translation gives CASSPSGATYEQYF.

There are a few counts of this clone. This sequence joins TRBV5-4 and TRBJ2-7, with D possibly being TRBD1 (6 bases). V dropped 9 bases and J dropped 4 bases, with 20 bases sitting between them. CDR1 SGHNT and CDR2 YYREEE come from the germline V gene (reference sequence). The CDR3 is 14 amino acids. The CDR3 here is CATSPRTAKYEQYF. The CDR3 DNA reads TGTGCCACCTCCCCGCGGACAGCAAAATACGAGCAGTACTTC.